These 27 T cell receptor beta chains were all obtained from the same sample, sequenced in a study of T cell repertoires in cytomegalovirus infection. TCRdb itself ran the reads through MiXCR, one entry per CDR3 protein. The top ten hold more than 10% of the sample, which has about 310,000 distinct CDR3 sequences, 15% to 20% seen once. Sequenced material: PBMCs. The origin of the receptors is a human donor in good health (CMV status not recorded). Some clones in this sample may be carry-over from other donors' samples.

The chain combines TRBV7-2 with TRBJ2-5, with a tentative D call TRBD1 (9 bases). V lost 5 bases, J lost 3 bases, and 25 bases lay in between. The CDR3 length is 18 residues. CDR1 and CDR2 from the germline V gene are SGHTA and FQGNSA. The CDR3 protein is CASSTGGGQGRKKETQYF. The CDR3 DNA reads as TGTGCCAGCAGCACGGGGGGGGGACAGGGACGAAAAAAAGAGACCCAGTACTTC.

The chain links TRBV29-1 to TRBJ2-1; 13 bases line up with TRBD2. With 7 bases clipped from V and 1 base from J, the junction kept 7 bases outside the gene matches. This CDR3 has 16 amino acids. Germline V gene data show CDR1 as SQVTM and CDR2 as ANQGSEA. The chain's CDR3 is CSAPTSGGTSYNEQFF. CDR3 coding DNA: TGCAGCGCCCCGACTAGCGGGGGGACGTCCTACAATGAGCAGTTCTTC.

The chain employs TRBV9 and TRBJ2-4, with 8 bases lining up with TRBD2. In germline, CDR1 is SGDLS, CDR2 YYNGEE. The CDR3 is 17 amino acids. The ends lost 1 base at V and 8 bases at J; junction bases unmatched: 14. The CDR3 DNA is TGTGCCAGCAGCGTAACGCCCTCAGTAGCGGGGATGGACATTCAGTACTTC. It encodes CASSVTPSVAGMDIQYF.

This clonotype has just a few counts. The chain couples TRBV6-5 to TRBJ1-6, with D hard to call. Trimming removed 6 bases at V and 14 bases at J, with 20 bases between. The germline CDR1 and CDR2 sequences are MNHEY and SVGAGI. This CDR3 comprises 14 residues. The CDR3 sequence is CASSVARPVNALHF. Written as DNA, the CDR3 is TGTGCCAGCAGCGTGGCCCGTCCCGTTAACGCCCTCCACTTT.

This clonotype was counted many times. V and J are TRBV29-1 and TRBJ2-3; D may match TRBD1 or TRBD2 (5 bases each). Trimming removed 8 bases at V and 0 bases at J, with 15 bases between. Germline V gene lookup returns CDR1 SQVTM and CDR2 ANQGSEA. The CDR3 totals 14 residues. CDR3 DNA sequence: TGCAGCTCCGCGGGCAGGGCTAGCACAGATACGCAGTATTTT. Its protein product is CSSAGRASTDTQYF.

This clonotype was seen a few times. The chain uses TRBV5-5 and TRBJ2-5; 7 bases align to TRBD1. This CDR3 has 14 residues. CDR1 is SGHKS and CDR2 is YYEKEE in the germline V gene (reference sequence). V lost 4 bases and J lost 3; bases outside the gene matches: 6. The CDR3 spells CASSRMTGKETQYF. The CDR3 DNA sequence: TGTGCCAGCAGCCGGATGACAGGGAAAGAGACCCAGTACTTC.

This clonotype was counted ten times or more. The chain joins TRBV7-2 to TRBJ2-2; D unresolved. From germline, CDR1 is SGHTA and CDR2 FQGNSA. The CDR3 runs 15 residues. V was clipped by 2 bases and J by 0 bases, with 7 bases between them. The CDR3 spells CASSLRQSNTGELFF. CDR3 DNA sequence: TGTGCCAGCAGCTTAAGGCAGTCGAACACCGGGGAGCTGTTTTTT. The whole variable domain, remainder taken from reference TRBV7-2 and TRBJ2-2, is GAGVSQSPSNKVTEKGKDVELRCDPISGHTALYWYRQSLGQGLEFLIYFQGNSAPDKSGLPSDRFSAERTGGSVSTLTIQRTQQEDSAVYLCASSLRQSNTGELFFGEGSRLTVL.

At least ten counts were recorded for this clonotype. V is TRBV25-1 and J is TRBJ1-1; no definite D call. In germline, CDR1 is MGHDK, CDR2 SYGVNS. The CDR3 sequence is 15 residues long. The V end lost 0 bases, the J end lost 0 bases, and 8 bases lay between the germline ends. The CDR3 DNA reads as TGTGCCAGCAGTGAATACGGTATTGTGAACACTGAAGCTTTCTTT. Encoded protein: CASSEYGIVNTEAFF.

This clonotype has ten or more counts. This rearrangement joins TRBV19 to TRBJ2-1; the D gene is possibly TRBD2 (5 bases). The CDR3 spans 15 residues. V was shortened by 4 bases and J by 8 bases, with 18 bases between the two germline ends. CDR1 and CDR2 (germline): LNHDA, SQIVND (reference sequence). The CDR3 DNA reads TGTGCCAGTAGTACGCGACTCAGAGGGATCGATGAGCAGTTCTTC. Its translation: CASSTRLRGIDEQFF.

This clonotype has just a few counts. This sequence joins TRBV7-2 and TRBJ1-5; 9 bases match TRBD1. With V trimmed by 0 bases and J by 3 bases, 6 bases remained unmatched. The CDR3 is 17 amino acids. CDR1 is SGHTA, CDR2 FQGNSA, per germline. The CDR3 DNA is TGTGCCAGCAGCTTAGCTGGGACAGGGAACACCAATCAGCCCCAGCATTTT. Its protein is CASSLAGTGNTNQPQHF.

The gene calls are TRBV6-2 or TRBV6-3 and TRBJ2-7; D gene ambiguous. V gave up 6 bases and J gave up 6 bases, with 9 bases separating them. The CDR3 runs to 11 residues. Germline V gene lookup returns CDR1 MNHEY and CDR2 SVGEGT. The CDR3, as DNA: TGTGCCAGCAGATCGTATGGCGAGCAGTACTTC. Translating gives CASRSYGEQYF.

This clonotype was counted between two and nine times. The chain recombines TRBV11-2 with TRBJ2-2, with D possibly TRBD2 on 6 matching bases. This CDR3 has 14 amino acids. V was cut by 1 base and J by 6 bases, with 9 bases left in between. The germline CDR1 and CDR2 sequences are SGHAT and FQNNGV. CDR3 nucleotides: TGTGCCAGCAGCTTAGGGGACTTCCCCGGGGAGCTGTTTTTT. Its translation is CASSLGDFPGELFF.

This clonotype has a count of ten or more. DNA of the CDR3: TGCGCCAGCAGCGAGGGGGCCGACCCCTCTGGGGCCAACGTCCTGACTTTC. Its translation: CASSEGADPSGANVLTF. J is TRBJ2-6 and V is TRBV5-1, with 7 bases lining up with TRBD1. CDR1 is SGHRS, CDR2 YFSETQ, per germline. The ends lost 4 bases at V and 0 bases at J; junction bases unmatched: 7. The CDR3 sequence is 17 residues long.

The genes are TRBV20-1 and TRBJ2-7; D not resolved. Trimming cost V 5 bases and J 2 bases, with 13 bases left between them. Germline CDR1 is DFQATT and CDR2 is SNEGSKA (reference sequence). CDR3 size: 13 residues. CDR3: CSAPGPTPYEQYF. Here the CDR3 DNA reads TGCAGTGCTCCGGGCCCTACTCCCTACGAGCAGTACTTC.

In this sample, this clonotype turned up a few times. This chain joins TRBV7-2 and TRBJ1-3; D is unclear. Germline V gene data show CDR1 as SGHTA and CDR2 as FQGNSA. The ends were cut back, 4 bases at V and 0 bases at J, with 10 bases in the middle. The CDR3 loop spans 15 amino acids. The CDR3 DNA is TGTGCCAGCAGCTCATATATAAGCTCTGGAAACACCATATATTTT. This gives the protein CASSSYISSGNTIYF.

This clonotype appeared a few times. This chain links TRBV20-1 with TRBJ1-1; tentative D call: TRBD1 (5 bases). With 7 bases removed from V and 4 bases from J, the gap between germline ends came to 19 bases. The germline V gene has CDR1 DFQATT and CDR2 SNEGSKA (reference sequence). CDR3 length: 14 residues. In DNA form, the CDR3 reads TGCAGTGTGGCCCAACCGGGGGGATCCACTGAAGCTTTCTTT. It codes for CSVAQPGGSTEAFF.

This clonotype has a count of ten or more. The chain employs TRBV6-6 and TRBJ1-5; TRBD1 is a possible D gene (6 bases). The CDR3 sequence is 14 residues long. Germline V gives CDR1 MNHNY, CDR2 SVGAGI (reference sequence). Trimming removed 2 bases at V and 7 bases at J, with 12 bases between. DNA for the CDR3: TGTGCCAGCAGTTACGGGCAGGGGAGCCAGCCCCAGCATTTT. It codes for CASSYGQGSQPQHF.

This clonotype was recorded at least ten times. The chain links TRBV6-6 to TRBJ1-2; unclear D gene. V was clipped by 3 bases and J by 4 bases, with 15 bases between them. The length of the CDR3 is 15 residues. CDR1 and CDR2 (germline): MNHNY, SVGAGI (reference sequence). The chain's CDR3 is CASSYPEVAPYGYTF. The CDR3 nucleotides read TGTGCCAGCAGTTATCCCGAAGTTGCGCCCTATGGCTACACCTTC.

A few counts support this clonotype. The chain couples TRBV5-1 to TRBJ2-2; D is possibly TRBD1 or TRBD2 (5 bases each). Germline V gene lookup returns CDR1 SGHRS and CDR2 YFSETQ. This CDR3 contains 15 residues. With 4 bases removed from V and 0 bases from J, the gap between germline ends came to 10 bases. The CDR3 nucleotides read TGCGCCAGCAGCCAGGGACGCACGAACACCGGGGAGCTGTTTTTT. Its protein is CASSQGRTNTGELFF.

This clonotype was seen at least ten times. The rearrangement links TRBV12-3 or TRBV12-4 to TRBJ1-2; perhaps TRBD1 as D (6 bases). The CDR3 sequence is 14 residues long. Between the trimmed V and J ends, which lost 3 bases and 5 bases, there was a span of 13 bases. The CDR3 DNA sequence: TGTGCCAGCAGTTTCAGCCAGGGGCCATATGGCTACACCTTC. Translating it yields CASSFSQGPYGYTF.

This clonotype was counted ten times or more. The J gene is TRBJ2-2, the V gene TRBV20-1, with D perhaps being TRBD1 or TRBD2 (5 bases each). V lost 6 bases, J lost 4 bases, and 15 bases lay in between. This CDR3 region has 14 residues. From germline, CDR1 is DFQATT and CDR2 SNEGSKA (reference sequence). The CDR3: CSAPGTQVTGELFF. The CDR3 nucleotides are TGCAGTGCGCCCGGGACCCAGGTCACCGGGGAGCTGTTTTTT.

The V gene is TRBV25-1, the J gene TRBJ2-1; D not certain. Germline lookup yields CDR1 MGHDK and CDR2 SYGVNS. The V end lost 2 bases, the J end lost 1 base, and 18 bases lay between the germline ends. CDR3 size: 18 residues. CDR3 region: CASSEPPGSSVSYNEQFF. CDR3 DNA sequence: TGTGCCAGCAGTGAACCCCCGGGTTCGAGCGTTTCCTACAATGAGCAGTTCTTC.

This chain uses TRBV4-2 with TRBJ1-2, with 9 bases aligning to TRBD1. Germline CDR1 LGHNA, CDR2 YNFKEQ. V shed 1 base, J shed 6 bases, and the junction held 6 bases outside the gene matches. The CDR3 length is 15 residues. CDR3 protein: CASSQVDRGLDGYTF. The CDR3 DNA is TGTGCCAGCAGCCAAGTGGACAGGGGCTTGGATGGCTACACCTTC.

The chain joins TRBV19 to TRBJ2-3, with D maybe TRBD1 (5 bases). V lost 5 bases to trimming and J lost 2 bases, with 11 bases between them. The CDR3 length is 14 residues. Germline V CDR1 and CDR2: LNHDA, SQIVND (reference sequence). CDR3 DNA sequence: TGTGCCAGTAGTTTCAGGGTCAACACAGATACGCAGTATTTT. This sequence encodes CASSFRVNTDTQYF.

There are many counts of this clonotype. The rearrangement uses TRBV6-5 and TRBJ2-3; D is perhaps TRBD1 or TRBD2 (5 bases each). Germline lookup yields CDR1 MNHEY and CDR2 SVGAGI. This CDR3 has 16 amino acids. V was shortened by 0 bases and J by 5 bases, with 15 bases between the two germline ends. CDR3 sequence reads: CASSYSTAEILDTQYF. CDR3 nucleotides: TGTGCCAGCAGTTACTCGACAGCGGAAATCCTAGATACGCAGTATTTT.

DNA of the CDR3: TGTGCCAGCACCTATCTACAGGACCACACTGAAGCTTTCTTT. It encodes CASTYLQDHTEAFF. This chain connects TRBV2 to TRBJ1-1, with a tentative D call TRBD1 (5 bases). CDR1 SNHLY and CDR2 FYNNEI come from the germline V gene. V shed 7 bases and J shed 3 bases, with 15 bases lying between them. CDR3 length: 14 residues.

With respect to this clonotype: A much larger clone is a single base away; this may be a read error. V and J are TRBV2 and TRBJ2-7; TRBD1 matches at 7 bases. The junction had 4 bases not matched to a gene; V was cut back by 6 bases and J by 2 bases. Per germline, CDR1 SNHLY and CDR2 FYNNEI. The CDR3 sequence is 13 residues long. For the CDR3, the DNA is TGTGCCAGCAGCGGGGACAGAACCTACGAGCAGTACTTC. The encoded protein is CASSGDRTYEQYF.